The clone carrying this T cell receptor (beta chain) was seen a few times. Its specificity is unknown. This record comes from a study of shared clonotypes between healthy human individuals. Whole-study context: For every donor, three CD4 naive, three CD4 memory, two CD8 naive and one CD8 memory plates were used. General study findings and limits: The represented genetic and exposure-history diversity was limited by the small number of donors. Rarefaction revealed incomplete sorted-subset sequencing despite large depth. In contrast to clonotypes shared by all four donors, non-shared clonotypes had lower generation probabilities.

The germline V gene has CDR1 SGHNT and CDR2 YYREEE (reference sequence). The CDR3 totals 13 residues. Between the trimmed V and J ends, which lost 0 bases and 8 bases, there was a span of 11 bases. The repertoire was sequenced with immunoSEQ multiplex PCR; TCRdb's copy has only in-frame clones and lacks some. The sample carries around 1,900,000 clones, roughly 93% recorded once. CD8 cells classed as naive were CD45RO-negative and positively selected for CCR7, excluding terminally differentiated effector memory CD45RA+ cells. The clonotype comes from a man aged 18 to 30 in good health. Some clones in this sample may be carry-over from other donors' samples. The V gene is TRBV5-4, the J gene TRBJ1-1; D remains ambiguous. The sequencing input was naive CD8+ T cells from PBMCs. CDR3 nucleotides: TGTGCCAGCAGCTTGGCAGTCGGCCCCGAAGCTTTCTTT. Its protein is CASSLAVGPEAFF.